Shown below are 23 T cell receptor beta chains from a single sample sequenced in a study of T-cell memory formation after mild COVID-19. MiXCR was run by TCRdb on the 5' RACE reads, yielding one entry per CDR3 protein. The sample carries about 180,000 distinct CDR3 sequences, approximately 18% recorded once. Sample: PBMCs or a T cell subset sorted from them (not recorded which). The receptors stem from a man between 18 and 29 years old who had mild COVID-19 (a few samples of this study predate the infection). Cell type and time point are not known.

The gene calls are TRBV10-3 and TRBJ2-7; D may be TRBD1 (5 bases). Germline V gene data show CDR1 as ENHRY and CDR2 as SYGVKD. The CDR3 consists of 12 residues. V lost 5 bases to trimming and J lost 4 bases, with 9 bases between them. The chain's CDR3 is CAISPQGYEQYF. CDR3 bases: TGTGCCATCAGTCCCCAGGGTTACGAGCAGTACTTC.

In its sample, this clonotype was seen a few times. Here the CDR3 reads CASSLAGGPIETQYF. In nucleotides, the CDR3 is TGTGCCAGCAGTTTGGCGGGGGGGCCTATTGAGACCCAGTACTTC. The rearrangement joins TRBV7-3 to TRBJ2-5; 9 bases fit TRBD2. Trimming removed 6 bases from V and 5 bases from J; junction bases left unmatched: 10. Germline CDR1 and CDR2: SGHTA and FQGTGA. CDR3 length: 15 amino acids. Looking up the rest from reference TRBV7-3 and TRBJ2-5 gives the full variable domain: GAGVSQTPSNKVTEKGKYVELRCDPISGHTALYWYRQSLGQGPEFLIYFQGTGAADDSGLPNDRFFAVRPEGSVSTLKIQRTERGDSAVYLCASSLAGGPIETQYFGPGTRLLVL.

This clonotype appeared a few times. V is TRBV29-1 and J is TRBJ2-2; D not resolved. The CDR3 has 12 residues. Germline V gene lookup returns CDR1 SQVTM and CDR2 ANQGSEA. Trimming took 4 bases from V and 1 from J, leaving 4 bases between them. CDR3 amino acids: CSVVQNTGELFF. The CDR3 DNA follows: TGCAGCGTTGTACAGAACACCGGGGAGCTGTTTTTT.

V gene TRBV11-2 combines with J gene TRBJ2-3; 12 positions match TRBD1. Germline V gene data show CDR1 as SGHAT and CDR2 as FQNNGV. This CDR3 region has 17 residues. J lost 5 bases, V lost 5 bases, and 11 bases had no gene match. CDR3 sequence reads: CASSPRTGTGGGDTQYF. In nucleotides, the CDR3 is TGTGCCAGCAGCCCCAGGACCGGGACAGGGGGCGGAGATACGCAGTATTTT.

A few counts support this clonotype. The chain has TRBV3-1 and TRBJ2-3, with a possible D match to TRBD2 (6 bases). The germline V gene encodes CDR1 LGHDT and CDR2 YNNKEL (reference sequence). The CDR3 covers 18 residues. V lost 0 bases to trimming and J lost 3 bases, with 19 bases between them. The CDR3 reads CASSQEGSGSDRTDTQYF. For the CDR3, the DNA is TGTGCCAGCAGCCAAGAAGGTAGCGGCAGCGACCGTACAGATACGCAGTATTTT.

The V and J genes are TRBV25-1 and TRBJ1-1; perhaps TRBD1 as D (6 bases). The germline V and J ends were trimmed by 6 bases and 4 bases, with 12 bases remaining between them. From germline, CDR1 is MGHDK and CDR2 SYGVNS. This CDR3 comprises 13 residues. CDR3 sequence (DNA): TGTGCCAGCAGGAACAGGGTTTTCACTGAAGCTTTCTTT. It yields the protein CASRNRVFTEAFF.

The DNA for the CDR3 is TGCGCCAGCAGCCCGGCCCCTAGCGGGAAAAACATTCAGTACTTC. This sequence encodes CASSPAPSGKNIQYF. The V and J genes are TRBV4-1 and TRBJ2-4, with TRBD2 matching over 8 bases. The germline CDR1 and CDR2 sequences are MGHRA and YSYEKL. The J segment lost 4 bases and the V segment lost 4 bases, leaving 6 bases of the junction unmatched. CDR3 length: 15 amino acids.

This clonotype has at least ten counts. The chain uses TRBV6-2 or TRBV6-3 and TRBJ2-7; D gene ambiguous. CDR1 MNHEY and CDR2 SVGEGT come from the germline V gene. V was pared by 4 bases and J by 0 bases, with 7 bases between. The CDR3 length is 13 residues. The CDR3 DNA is TGTGCCAGCAGTTCCCGGAGCTCCTACGAGCAGTACTTC. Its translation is CASSSRSSYEQYF.

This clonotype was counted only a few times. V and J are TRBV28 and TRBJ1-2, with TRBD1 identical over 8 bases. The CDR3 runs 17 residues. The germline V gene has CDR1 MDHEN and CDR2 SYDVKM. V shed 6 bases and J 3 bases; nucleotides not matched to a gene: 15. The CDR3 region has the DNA TGTGCCAGCAGCCAATACCTGACAGGGGACCAGGACTATGGCTACACCTTC. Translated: CASSQYLTGDQDYGYTF.

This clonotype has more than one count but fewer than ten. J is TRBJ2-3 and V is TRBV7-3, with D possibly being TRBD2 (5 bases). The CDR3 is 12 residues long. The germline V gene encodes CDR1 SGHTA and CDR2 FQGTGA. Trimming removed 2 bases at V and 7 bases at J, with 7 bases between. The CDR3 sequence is CASSLSGNTQYF. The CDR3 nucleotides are TGTGCCAGCAGCTTATCGGGGAATACGCAGTATTTT.

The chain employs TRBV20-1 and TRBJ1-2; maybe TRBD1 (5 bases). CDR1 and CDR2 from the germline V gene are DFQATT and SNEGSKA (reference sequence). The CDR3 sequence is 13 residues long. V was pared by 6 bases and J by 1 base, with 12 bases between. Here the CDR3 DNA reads TGCAGTGCGACCAGGGATCTTAACTATGGCTACACCTTC. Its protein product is CSATRDLNYGYTF.

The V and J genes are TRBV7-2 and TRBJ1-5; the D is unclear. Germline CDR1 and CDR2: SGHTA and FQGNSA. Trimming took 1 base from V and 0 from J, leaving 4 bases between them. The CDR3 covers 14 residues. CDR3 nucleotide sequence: TGTGCCAGCAGCTTAGTGTCTAGCAATCAGCCCCAGCATTTT. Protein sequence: CASSLVSSNQPQHF.

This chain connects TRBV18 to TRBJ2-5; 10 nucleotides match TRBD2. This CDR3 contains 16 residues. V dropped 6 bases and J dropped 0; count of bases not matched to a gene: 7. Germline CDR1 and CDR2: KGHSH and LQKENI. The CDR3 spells CASSLSLAGDQETQYF. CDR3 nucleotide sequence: TGTGCCAGCTCCCTCTCCCTAGCGGGGGACCAAGAGACCCAGTACTTC.

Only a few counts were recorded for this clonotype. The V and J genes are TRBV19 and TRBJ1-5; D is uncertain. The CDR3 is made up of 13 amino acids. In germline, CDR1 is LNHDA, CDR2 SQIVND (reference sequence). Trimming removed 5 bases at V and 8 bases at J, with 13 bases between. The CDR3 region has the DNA TGTGCCAGTAGTCCGGACCCTGAAGAGCCCCAGCATTTT. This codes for CASSPDPEEPQHF.

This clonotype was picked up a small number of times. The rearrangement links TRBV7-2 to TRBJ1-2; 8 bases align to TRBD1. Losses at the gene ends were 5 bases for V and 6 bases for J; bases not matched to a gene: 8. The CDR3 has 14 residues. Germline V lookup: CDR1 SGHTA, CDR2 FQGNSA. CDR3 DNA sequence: TGTGCCAGCAGCCGTTACGGACAGGGAGATGGCTACACCTTC. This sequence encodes CASSRYGQGDGYTF.

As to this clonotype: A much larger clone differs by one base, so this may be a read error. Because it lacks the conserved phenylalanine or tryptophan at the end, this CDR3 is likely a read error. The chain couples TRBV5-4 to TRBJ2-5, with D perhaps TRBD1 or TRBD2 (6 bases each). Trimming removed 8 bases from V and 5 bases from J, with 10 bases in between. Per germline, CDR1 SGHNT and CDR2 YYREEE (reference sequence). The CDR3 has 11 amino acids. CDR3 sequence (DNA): TGTGCCAGTAAAGGGGGGGAGACCCAGTACTTA. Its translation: CASKGGETQYL.

CDR3 sequence (DNA): TGTGCCAGCAGTTTATTGTCAGGGCCCTATGGCTACACCTTC. Translated: CASSLLSGPYGYTF. This chain joins TRBV12-3 or TRBV12-4 and TRBJ1-2; D perhaps matches TRBD1 (5 bases). V lost 2 bases to trimming and J lost 4 bases, with 11 bases between them. The CDR3 covers 14 residues.

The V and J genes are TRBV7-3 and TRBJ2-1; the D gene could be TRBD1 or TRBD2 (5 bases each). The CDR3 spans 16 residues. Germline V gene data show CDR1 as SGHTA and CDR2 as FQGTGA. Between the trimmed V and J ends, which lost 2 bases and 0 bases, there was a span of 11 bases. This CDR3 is CASSLGWGSSYNEQFF. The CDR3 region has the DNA TGTGCCAGCAGCTTAGGGTGGGGGAGCTCCTACAATGAGCAGTTCTTC.

Here the CDR3 reads CAINRGRHGYTF. The CDR3 DNA reads as TGTGCCATCAATCGAGGGAGGCATGGCTACACCTTC. The chain has TRBV10-3 and TRBJ1-2; D is ambiguous. This CDR3 comprises 12 residues. V gave up 7 bases and J gave up 6 bases, with 12 bases separating them. Germline assignment: CDR1 ENHRY and CDR2 SYGVKD.

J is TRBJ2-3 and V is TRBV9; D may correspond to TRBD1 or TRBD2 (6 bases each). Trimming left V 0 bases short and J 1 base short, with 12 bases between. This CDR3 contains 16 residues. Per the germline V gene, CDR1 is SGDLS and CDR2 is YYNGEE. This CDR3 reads CASSVVTGARTDTQYF. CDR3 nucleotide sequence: TGTGCCAGCAGCGTAGTAACGGGGGCTCGCACAGATACGCAGTATTTT.

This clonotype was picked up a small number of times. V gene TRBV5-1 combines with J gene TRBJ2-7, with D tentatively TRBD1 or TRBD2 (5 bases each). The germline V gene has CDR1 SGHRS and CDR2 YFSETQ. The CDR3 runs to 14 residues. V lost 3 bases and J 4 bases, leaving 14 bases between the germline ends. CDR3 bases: TGCGCCAGCAGCTGGGGCGTGGGACCTTACGAGCAGTACGTC. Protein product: CASSWGVGPYEQYV.

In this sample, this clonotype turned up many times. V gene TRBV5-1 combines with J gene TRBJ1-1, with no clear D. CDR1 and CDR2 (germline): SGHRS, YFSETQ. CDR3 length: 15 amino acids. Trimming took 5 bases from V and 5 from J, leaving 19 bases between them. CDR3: CASRHYGRGRTEAFF. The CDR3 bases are TGCGCCAGCAGACACTACGGGAGAGGGAGGACTGAAGCTTTCTTT.

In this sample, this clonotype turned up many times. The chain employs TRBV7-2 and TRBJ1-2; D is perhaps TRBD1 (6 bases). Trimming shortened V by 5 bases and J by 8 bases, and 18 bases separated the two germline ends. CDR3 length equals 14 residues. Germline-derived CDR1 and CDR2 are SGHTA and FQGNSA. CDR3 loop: CASSLRGPSRGYTF. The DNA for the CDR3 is TGTGCCAGCAGCCTCAGGGGACCATCCCGAGGCTACACCTTC.